A selection of T cell receptor beta chains follows, all from one sample in a study of CD8+CD57+ T cells in acquired aplastic anemia. TCRdb reprocessed the reads with MiXCR, giving one entry per CDR3 protein. The table lists about 140,000 distinct CDR3 sequences, 41% of them singletons, with almost 8.5% in the top ten. Material: sorted CD4+, CD8+, or CD8+CD57+ T cells (not recorded which) from PBMCs. The source of these receptors is a human donor in good health, serving as a control. The conserved cysteine and the conserved F or W are not part of the CDR3 here. D genes are given only for firm matches.

cdr3_length	j_call	v_call	d_call	cdr3_aa
11	TRBJ2-5	TRBV5-1	TRBD2	ASRGGNGETQY
13	TRBJ2-3	TRBV18	TRBD2	ASSELAGETDTQY
12	TRBJ1-5	TRBV15	NA	ATSSGLRNQPQH
14	TRBJ1-2	TRBV7-8	TRBD1	ASSLEYRDRGGGYT
13	TRBJ1-1	TRBV7-6	NA	ASSLEESWSTEAF
14	TRBJ2-4	TRBV5-4	TRBD2	ASSLAGGLGKNIQY
16	TRBJ2-7	TRBV25-1	TRBD1	ASSAGTGGAGGDYEQY
10	TRBJ1-6	TRBV13	NA	ASIGRNSPLH
14	TRBJ2-5	TRBV5-1	TRBD2	ASSGTGTSETKTQY
13	TRBJ1-1	TRBV7-8	NA	ASSAQVAGNTEAF
14	TRBJ2-7	TRBV20-1	TRBD1	SASPWGQGDSYEQY
12	TRBJ1-1	TRBV11-3	TRBD1	ASSRDRGNTEAF
6	TRBJ1-1	TRBV29-1	NA	SATEAF
14	TRBJ2-2	TRBV5-5	TRBD1	ASSGDRGRGTGELF
11	TRBJ1-1	TRBV29-1	NA	SVVNSGLTEAF
11	TRBJ2-1	TRBV25-1	NA	ASSGPQPNEQF
9	TRBJ2-1	TRBV7-9	NA	ASSPGPEQF
13	TRBJ1-1	TRBV5-1	NA	ASSHRTLQNTEAF
13	TRBJ2-7	TRBV6-5	NA	ASSYSNAGIDEQY
13	TRBJ2-2	TRBV30	NA	ACLPGHSHTGELF
13	TRBJ2-1	TRBV5-1	TRBD2	ASSWGLAAYNEQF
11	TRBJ1-2	TRBV18	NA	ASSQSKGDGYT
11	TRBJ2-1	TRBV19	NA	ASSTPRRNEQF
14	TRBJ2-3	TRBV9	NA	ASSVGGDVGSDTQY
13	TRBJ1-4	TRBV10-2	NA	ASSELVGRGEKLF
13	TRBJ2-2	TRBV19	TRBD2	ASSGRASNAGELF
10	TRBJ2-7	TRBV20-1	NA	SARDRGRAAY
13	TRBJ2-5	TRBV5-1	TRBD1	ASSRLQGNQETQY